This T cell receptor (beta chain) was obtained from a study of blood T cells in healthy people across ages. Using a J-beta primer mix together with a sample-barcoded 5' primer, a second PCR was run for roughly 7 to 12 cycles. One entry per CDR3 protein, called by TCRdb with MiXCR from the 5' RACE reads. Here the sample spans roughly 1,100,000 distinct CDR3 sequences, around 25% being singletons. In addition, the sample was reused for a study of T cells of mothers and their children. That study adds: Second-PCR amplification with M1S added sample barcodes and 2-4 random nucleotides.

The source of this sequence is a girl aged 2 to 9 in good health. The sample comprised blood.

The CDR3: CASSPGEAGELFF. The DNA of the CDR3 is TGTGCCAGCTCGCCAGGGGAGGCCGGGGAGCTGTTTTTT. This sequence joins TRBV18 and TRBJ2-2, with D tentatively TRBD1 or TRBD2 (6 bases each). The CDR3 has 13 residues. Deletions cut 6 bases from V and 6 bases from J, with 11 bases between. Germline values: CDR1 KGHSH, CDR2 LQKENI. Combining the CDR3 with reference TRBV18 and TRBJ2-2 gives the whole variable domain NAGVMQNPRHLVRRRGQEARLRCSPMKGHSHVYWYRQLPEEGLKFMVYLQKENIIDESGMPKERFSAEFPKEGPSILRIQQVVRGDSAAYFCASSPGEAGELFFGEGSRLTVL.